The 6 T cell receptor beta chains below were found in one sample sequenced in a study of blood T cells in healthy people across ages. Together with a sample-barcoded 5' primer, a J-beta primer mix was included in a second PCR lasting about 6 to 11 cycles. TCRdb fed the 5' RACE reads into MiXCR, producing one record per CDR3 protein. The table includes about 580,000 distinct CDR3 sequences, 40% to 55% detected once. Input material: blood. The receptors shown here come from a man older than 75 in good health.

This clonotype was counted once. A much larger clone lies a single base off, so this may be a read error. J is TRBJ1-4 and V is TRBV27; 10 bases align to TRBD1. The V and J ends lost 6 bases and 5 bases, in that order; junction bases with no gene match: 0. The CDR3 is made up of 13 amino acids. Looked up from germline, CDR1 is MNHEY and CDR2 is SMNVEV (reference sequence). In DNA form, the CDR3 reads TGTGCCAGCAGGGGACAGGGGAATGAAAAACTGTTTTTT. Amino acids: CASRGQGNEKLFF.

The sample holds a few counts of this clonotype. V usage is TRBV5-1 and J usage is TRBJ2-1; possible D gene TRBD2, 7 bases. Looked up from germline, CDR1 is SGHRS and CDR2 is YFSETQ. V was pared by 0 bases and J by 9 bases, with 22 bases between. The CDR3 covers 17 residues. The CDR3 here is CASSLEGGGVFGSEQFF. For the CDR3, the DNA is TGCGCCAGCAGCTTGGAAGGGGGGGGCGTTTTTGGCTCTGAGCAGTTCTTC. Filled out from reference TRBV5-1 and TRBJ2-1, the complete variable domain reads KAGVTQTPRYLIKTRGQQVTLSCSPISGHRSVSWYQQTPGQGLQFLFEYFSETQRNKGNFPGRFSGRQFSNSRSEMNVSTLELGDSALYLCASSLEGGGVFGSEQFFGPGTRLTVL.

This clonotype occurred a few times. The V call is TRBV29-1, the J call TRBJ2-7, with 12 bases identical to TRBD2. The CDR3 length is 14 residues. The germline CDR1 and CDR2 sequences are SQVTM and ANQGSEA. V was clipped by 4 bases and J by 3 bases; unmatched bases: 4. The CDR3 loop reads CSVGLAGDLYEQYF. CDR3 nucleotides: TGCAGCGTTGGACTAGCGGGAGATCTCTACGAGCAGTACTTC.

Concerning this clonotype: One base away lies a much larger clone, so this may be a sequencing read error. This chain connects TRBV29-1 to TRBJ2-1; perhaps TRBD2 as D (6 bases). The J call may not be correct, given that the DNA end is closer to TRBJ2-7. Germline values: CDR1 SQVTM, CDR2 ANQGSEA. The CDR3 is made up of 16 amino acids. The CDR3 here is CSALNWEAYSYNEQYF. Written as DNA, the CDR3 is TGCAGCGCTTTGAATTGGGAGGCGTACTCCTACAATGAGCAGTACTTC.

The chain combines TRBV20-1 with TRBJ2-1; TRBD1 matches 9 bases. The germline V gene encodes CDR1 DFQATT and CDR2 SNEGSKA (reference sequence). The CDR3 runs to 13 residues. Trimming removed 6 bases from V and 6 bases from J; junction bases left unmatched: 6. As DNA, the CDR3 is TGCAGTGCGGAAGGGACAGGGTTCAATGAGCAGTTCTTC. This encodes CSAEGTGFNEQFF.

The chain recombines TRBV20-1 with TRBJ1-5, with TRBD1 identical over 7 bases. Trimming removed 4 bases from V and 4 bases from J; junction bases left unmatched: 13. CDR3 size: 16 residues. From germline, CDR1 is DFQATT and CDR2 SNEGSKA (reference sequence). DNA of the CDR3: TGCAGTGCTATAGCGGGACAGACCTTAGCAAATCAGCCCCAGCATTTT. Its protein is CSAIAGQTLANQPQHF.